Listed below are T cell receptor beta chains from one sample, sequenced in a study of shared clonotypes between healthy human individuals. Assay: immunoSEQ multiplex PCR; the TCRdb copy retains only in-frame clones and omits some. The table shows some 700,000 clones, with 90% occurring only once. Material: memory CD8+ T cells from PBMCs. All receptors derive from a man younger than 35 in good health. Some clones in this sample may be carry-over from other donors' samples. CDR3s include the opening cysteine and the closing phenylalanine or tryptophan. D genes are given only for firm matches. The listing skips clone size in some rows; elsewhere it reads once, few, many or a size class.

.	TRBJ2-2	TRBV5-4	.	CASSRLLAQNTGELFF	TGTGCCAGCAGCCGGCTACTAGCTCAGAACACCGGGGAGCTGTTTTTT
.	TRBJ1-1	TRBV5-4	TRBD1	CASSAGQGTEAFF	TGTGCCAGCAGCGCTGGACAGGGCACTGAAGCTTTCTTT
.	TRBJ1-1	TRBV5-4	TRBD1	CASSFQGDTEAFF	TGTGCCAGCAGCTTTCAGGGGGACACTGAAGCTTTCTTT
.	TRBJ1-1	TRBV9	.	CASSRTENKNTEAFF	TGTGCCAGCAGCCGAACCGAAAACAAGAACACTGAAGCTTTCTTT
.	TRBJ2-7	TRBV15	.	CATSARSPGEQYF	TGTGCCACCAGCGCGCGGTCCCCCGGGGAGCAGTACTTC
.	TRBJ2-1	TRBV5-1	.	CASSSPIGGWEQFF	TGCGCCAGCAGCTCACCGATAGGGGGTTGGGAGCAGTTCTTC
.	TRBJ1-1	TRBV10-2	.	CASSEGAETEAFF	TGCGCCAGCAGTGAGGGGGCAGAAACTGAAGCTTTCTTT
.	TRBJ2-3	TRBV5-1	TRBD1	CASAQGDPRTDTQYF	TGCGCCAGCGCGCAGGGGGATCCACGCACAGATACGCAGTATTTT
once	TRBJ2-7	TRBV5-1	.	CASISDSYEQYF	TGCGCCAGCATTAGTGATTCCTACGAGCAGTACTTC
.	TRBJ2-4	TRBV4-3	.	CASSQAAYKNIQHF	TGCGCCAGCAGCCAAGCCGCCTACAAAAACATTCAGCACTTC
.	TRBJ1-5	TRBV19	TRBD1	CASSIWGGQNNQPQHF	TGTGCCAGTAGTATCTGGGGGGGACAGAACAATCAGCCCCAGCATTTT
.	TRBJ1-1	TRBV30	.	CAWSVVGAMGTEAFF	TGTGCCTGGAGTGTTGTAGGTGCTATGGGCACTGAAGCTTTCTTT
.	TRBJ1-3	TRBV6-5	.	CASSPHSGNTIYF	TGTGCCAGCAGCCCTCACTCTGGAAACACCATATATTTT
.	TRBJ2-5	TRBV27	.	CASSLNGETQYF	TGTGCCAGCAGTTTAAATGGAGAGACCCAGTACTTC